The 16 T cell receptor beta chains below all came from one sample that was sequenced in a study of T cell repertoires in cytomegalovirus infection. TCRdb analysed the reads with MiXCR anew, one entry per CDR3 protein. The sample records a few hundred thousand distinct CDR3 sequences, more than 40% being singletons. For these TCRs, the target antigens are not known. This sample comprised cultured PBMCs, obtained from culture after CMV antigen stimulation. Receptor source: a human donor in good health (CMV status not recorded). Some clones in this sample may be carry-over from other donors' samples.

V and J are TRBV11-2 and TRBJ1-1; D is unclear. The CDR3 has 11 amino acids. V dropped 0 bases and J dropped 11 bases, with 7 bases sitting between them. The V gene's germline CDR1 is SGHAT and CDR2 FQNNGV. For the CDR3, the DNA is TGTGCCAGCAGCTTAGATGGAGGGGCTTTCTTT. Protein product: CASSLDGGAFF.

The J gene is TRBJ2-1, the V gene TRBV11-2; no reliable D call. The germline V gene has CDR1 SGHAT and CDR2 FQNNGV. Trimming took 0 bases from V and 8 from J, leaving 8 bases between them. The CDR3 is 13 residues long. CDR3 sequence (DNA): TGTGCCAGCAGCTTAGAAATCTTCCATGAGCAGTTCTTC. Translating it yields CASSLEIFHEQFF. Looking up the rest from reference TRBV11-2 and TRBJ2-1 gives the full variable domain: EAGVAQSPRYKIIEKRQSVAFWCNPISGHATLYWYQQILGQGPKLLIQFQNNGVVDDSQLPKDRFSAERLKGVDSTLKIQPAKLEDSAVYLCASSLEIFHEQFFGPGTRLTVL.

The CDR3 nucleotides are TGCGCCAGCAGGGCCTTACCGGGACAGACGGAGACCCAGTACTTC. Translated, it gives CASRALPGQTETQYF. V gene TRBV5-1 combines with J gene TRBJ2-5; 7 bases are a match to TRBD1. The CDR3 runs 15 residues. Losses at the gene ends were 5 bases for V and 5 bases for J; bases not matched to a gene: 12. Germline V CDR1 and CDR2: SGHRS, YFSETQ.

The V and J genes are TRBV25-1 and TRBJ2-3; 7 bases align to TRBD1. V was pared by 8 bases and J by 3 bases, with 8 bases of the junction left unmatched. Per the germline V gene, CDR1 is MGHDK and CDR2 is SYGVNS. The CDR3 spans 14 residues. The CDR3 is CASCDRVVTDTQYF. CDR3 coding DNA: TGTGCCAGCTGCGACAGGGTTGTTACAGATACGCAGTATTTT. The entire variable domain, with the rest obtained from reference TRBV25-1 and TRBJ2-3, is as follows: EADIYQTPRYLVIGTGKKITLECSQTMGHDKMYWYQQDPGMELHLIHYSYGVNSTEKGDLSSESTVSRIRTEHFPLTLESARPSHTSQYLCASCDRVVTDTQYFGPGTRLTVL.

This clonotype was picked up many times. This CDR3 reads CASSLGLAGGDTQYF. CDR3 bases: TGTGCCAGCAGCTTGGGACTAGCGGGGGGGGATACGCAGTATTTT. This sequence joins TRBV7-2 and TRBJ2-3; 16 nucleotides align to TRBD2. Germline values: CDR1 SGHTA, CDR2 FQGNSA. Trimming took 3 bases from V and 6 from J; bases not matched to a gene: 0. This CDR3 contains 15 residues.

The chain joins TRBV12-3 or TRBV12-4 to TRBJ1-2, with a possible D match to TRBD1 (6 bases). This CDR3 region has 13 residues. Trimming removed 3 bases from V and 6 bases from J, with 11 bases in between. The CDR3 is CASSFGGRDGYTF. CDR3 nucleotides: TGTGCCAGCAGTTTTGGGGGGCGCGATGGCTACACCTTC.

V and J are TRBV27 and TRBJ2-2; D ambiguous. This CDR3 contains 13 residues. Germline CDR1 MNHEY, CDR2 SMNVEV (reference sequence). V lost 3 bases and J 6 bases, leaving 8 bases between the germline ends. The CDR3 loop is CASSLSNAGELFF. The CDR3, as DNA: TGTGCCAGCAGTTTGAGCAACGCCGGGGAGCTGTTTTTT.

This clonotype turned up a few times. The V and J genes are TRBV7-2 and TRBJ2-6, with D hard to call. The germline CDR1 and CDR2 sequences are SGHTA and FQGNSA. This CDR3 contains 14 residues. V lost 5 bases to trimming and J lost 1 base, with 6 bases between them. The chain's CDR3 is CASSDLSGANVLTF. The DNA for the CDR3 is TGTGCCAGCAGCGACCTATCTGGGGCCAACGTCCTGACTTTC. The full variable domain, its missing parts supplied by reference TRBV7-2 and TRBJ2-6, is GAGVSQSPSNKVTEKGKDVELRCDPISGHTALYWYRQSLGQGLEFLIYFQGNSAPDKSGLPSDRFSAERTGGSVSTLTIQRTQQEDSAVYLCASSDLSGANVLTFGAGSRLTVL.

This clonotype was counted a few times. The chain uses TRBV11-3 and TRBJ1-1, with TRBD1 as a possible D gene (5 bases). This CDR3 is 13 amino acids long. CDR1 and CDR2 (germline): SGHNT, YENEEA. Trimming cost V 4 bases and J 5 bases, with 11 bases left between them. DNA of the CDR3: TGTGCCAGCAGCTCGGGACCCGAAACTGAAGCTTTCTTT. Translated: CASSSGPETEAFF.

The genes are TRBV25-1 and TRBJ1-2, with 9 bases identical to TRBD1. CDR1 is MGHDK, CDR2 SYGVNS, per germline. Unmatched junction bases numbered 2, after V lost 8 bases and J lost 4 bases. This CDR3 spans 12 amino acids. The CDR3 region is CASSDRGYGYTF. Written as DNA, the CDR3 is TGTGCCAGCTCGGACAGGGGCTATGGCTACACCTTC.

The chain couples TRBV11-2 to TRBJ2-1, with a weak D call TRBD2 (6 bases). The V gene's germline CDR1 is SGHAT and CDR2 FQNNGV. There are 14 residues in the CDR3. The V end lost 6 bases, the J end lost 8 bases, and 17 bases lay between the germline ends. CDR3 loop: CASSPPAGRDEQFF. Written as DNA, the CDR3 is TGTGCCAGCAGTCCTCCCGCGGGGCGGGATGAGCAGTTCTTC.

This chain joins TRBV6-5 and TRBJ2-7, with a weak D call TRBD1 (5 bases). From germline, CDR1 is MNHEY and CDR2 SVGAGI. This CDR3 comprises 14 residues. The V end lost 5 bases, the J end lost 12 bases, and 23 bases lay between the germline ends. The CDR3 protein is CASSRQPGYPIWYF. DNA of the CDR3: TGTGCCAGCAGTCGACAGCCAGGGTATCCAATTTGGTACTTC.

This clonotype was observed a single time. This chain joins TRBV18 and TRBJ2-6, with no clear D. Trimming removed 2 bases from V and 5 bases from J, with 13 bases in between. Germline values: CDR1 KGHSH, CDR2 LQKENI. CDR3 length: 16 residues. The CDR3 region is CASSPSPLDWANVLTF. Here the CDR3 DNA reads TGTGCCAGCTCACCATCTCCCCTCGATTGGGCCAACGTCCTGACTTTC.

With respect to this clonotype: A read error is possible here, since a much larger clone lies one base away. V gene TRBV7-2 combines with J gene TRBJ2-5; D remains ambiguous. The germline gives CDR1 SGHTA, CDR2 FQGNSA. V dropped 1 base and J dropped 3 bases, with 9 bases sitting between them. The CDR3 has 14 residues. The CDR3 reads CASSLGVVEETQYF. The DNA for the CDR3 is TGTGCCAGCAGCTTAGGGGTAGTCGAAGAGACCCAGTACTTC.

This chain uses TRBV7-2 with TRBJ2-5; TRBD2 matches 7 bases. This CDR3 is 15 amino acids long. V lost 3 bases and J lost 9; bases outside the gene matches: 13. The germline V gene encodes CDR1 SGHTA and CDR2 FQGNSA. As DNA, the CDR3 is TGTGCCAGCAGCTTGGCCGATGTAGCCGGGGGGTCCCAGTACTTC. Translation gives CASSLADVAGGSQYF.

V gene TRBV7-2 combines with J gene TRBJ2-6; D tentatively fits TRBD1 or TRBD2 (5 bases each). CDR1 is SGHTA, CDR2 FQGNSA, per germline. Trimming shortened V by 1 base and J by 0 bases, and 19 bases separated the two germline ends. This CDR3 region has 20 residues. The CDR3 reads CASSLVAGMGRSSGANVLTF. The CDR3, as DNA: TGTGCCAGCAGCTTAGTTGCTGGGATGGGACGGAGCTCTGGGGCCAACGTCCTGACTTTC.